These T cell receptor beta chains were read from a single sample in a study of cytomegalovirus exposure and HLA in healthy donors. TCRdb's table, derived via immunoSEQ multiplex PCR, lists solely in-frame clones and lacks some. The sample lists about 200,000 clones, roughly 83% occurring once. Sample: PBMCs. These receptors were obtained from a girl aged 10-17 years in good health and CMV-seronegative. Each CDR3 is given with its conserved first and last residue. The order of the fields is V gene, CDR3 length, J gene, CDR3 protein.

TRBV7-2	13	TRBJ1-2	CASRNTGDYGYTF
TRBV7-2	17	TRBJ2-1	CASSLAHSGGAYNEQFF
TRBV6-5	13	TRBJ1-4	CASSYQGQGGLFF
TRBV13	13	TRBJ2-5	CASNQGSQETQYF
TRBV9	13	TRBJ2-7	CASSRYGGNEQYF
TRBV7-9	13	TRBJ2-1	CASSLEEYNEQFF
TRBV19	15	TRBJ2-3	CASSISGRAPDTQYF
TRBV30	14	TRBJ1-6	CAWSVRDRGSPLHF
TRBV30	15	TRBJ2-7	CAWSPGTVLTYEQYF
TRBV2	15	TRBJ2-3	CASSVQGVSTDTQYF
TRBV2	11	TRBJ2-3	CASSVIDTQYF
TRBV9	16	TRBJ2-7	CASSGHPGKVRDEQYF
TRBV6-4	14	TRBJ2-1	CASSEGQVGNEQFF
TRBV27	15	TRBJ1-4	CASSHRQEGMEKLFF
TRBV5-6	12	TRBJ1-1	CASAWQNTEAFF
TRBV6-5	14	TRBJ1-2	CASSPDRGSYGYTF
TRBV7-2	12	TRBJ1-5	CASSPDIQPQHF
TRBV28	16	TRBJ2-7	CASSSTLAGSPYEQYF
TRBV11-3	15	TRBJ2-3	CASSLSGGVSDTQYF
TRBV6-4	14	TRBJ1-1	CAIRTVGRYFEAFF
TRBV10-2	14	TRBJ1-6	CASSDRVWSSPLHF
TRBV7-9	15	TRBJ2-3	CASSSGTGVTDTQYF
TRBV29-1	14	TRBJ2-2	CSVKGQGGPGELFF